A selection of T cell receptor beta chains follows, all from one sample in a study of vaccination and CD4 T cells after COVID-19. TCRdb passed the PCR reads through MiXCR, listing each CDR3 protein once. The table includes around 37,000 distinct CDR3 sequences, around 39% detected once. The sequencing here drew on CD4+ T cells from blood, taken about 7 months after SARS-CoV-2 vaccination. Receptors originate from a human donor who had recovered from COVID-19. The CDR3 runs from the conserved cysteine through the conserved F or W. A D gene is named only where the DNA matches it firmly. Clone size appears in some rows only: once, few, many, or a class for an expanded clone.

j_call v_call d_call clone_size cdr3_aa cdr3_nt
TRBJ2-3 TRBV2 - - CASSVSGADTQYF TGTGCCAGCAGTGTTTCGGGTGCAGATACGCAGTATTTT
TRBJ1-5 TRBV2 - few CASSGGLGNQPQHF TGTGCCAGCAGTGGAGGTTTGGGCAATCAGCCCCAGCATTTT
TRBJ2-7 TRBV7-6 TRBD1 - CASSGPGQGAYEQYF TGTGCCAGCAGTGGACCGGGACAGGGGGCATACGAGCAGTACTTC
TRBJ1-2 TRBV20-1 - few CSARDPEPGLFTF TGCAGTGCTAGAGATCCTGAGCCAGGTCTCTTCACCTTC
TRBJ1-5 TRBV19 - few CASSIRSRGSDQPQHF TGTGCCAGTAGTATAAGGTCTAGGGGTTCGGATCAGCCCCAGCATTTT
TRBJ1-5 TRBV27 - - CASSLGRYSNQPQHF TGTGCCAGCAGTTTAGGCAGGTATAGCAATCAGCCCCAGCATTTT
TRBJ2-7 TRBV6-5 TRBD1 - CASSYSAGGSYEQYF TGTGCCAGCAGTTACTCAGCAGGGGGTTCCTACGAGCAGTACTTC
TRBJ2-3 TRBV7-2 - - CASSLDSRTDTQYF TGTGCCAGCAGCTTAGACTCCCGCACAGATACGCAGTATTTT
TRBJ1-1 TRBV6-2/TRBV6-3 - few CASTLIMGNTEAFF TGTGCCAGCACCCTGATTATGGGGAACACTGAAGCTTTCTTT
TRBJ1-2 TRBV28 TRBD1 few CASSGGQGRYGYTF TGTGCCAGCAGTGGGGGACAGGGGCGCTATGGCTACACCTTC
TRBJ1-1 TRBV4-1 - - CASSQDPAPNTEAFF TGCGCCAGCAGCCAAGATCCGGCTCCTAACACTGAAGCTTTCTTT
TRBJ1-6 TRBV20-1 - few CSARDLGGANNSPLHF TGCAGTGCTAGAGATTTGGGGGGCGCCAATAATTCACCCCTCCACTTT
TRBJ1-5 TRBV6-5 TRBD1 - CASSYSRQGEQPQHF TGTGCCAGCAGTTACTCCCGACAGGGGGAACAGCCCCAGCATTTT
TRBJ2-7 TRBV20-1 TRBD2 - CSARRGASGTYEQYF TGCAGTGCTAGACGTGGGGCTAGCGGGACCTACGAGCAGTACTTC
TRBJ1-3 TRBV20-1 TRBD1 few CSARRQGAGNTIYF TGCAGTGCTAGAAGGCAGGGGGCTGGAAACACCATATATTTT
TRBJ2-7 TRBV28 TRBD2 - CASSLSGSGSYEQYF TGTGCCAGCAGTTTATCGGGTAGCGGGAGCTACGAGCAGTACTTC
TRBJ2-7 TRBV15 TRBD2 - CASATSGRYEQYF TGTGCCTCTGCGACTAGCGGTAGATACGAGCAGTACTTC
TRBJ1-1 TRBV19 - - CASSIVTNTEAFF TGTGCCAGTAGTATAGTTACGAACACTGAAGCTTTCTTT
TRBJ1-5 TRBV19 TRBD1 - CASSEQRTGGRNQPQHF TGTGCCAGTAGTGAACAAAGGACAGGGGGACGCAATCAGCCCCAGCATTTT
TRBJ1-3 TRBV7-2 TRBD1 - CASSLGQGGNTIYF TGTGCCAGCAGCTTGGGACAGGGGGGGAACACCATATATTTT
TRBJ2-1 TRBV10-1 TRBD2 once CASSAIAGGPLYEQFF TGCGCCAGCAGTGCGATTGCGGGAGGGCCTCTCTATGAGCAGTTCTTC
TRBJ2-7 TRBV20-1 TRBD2 - CSARPGLNYEQYF TGCAGTGCTAGACCGGGACTAAATTACGAGCAGTACTTC
TRBJ1-2 TRBV19 TRBD1 - CASRTGGLRGYTF TGTGCCAGTCGGACAGGGGGCTTGAGGGGCTACACCTTC
TRBJ2-7 TRBV19 - few CASSIRDGAYEQYF TGTGCCAGTAGTATACGGGACGGGGCCTACGAGCAGTACTTC
TRBJ2-7 TRBV28 - few CASSLGESRLPPEQCF TGTGCCAGCAGTTTAGGGGAGAGCAGGTTGCCTCCCGAGCAGTGCTTC
TRBJ1-5 TRBV2 - - CASRVRSNQPQHF TGTGCCAGCAGGGTCAGATCAAATCAGCCCCAGCATTTT
TRBJ2-7 TRBV27 TRBD2 few CASLPKAGYYEQYF TGTGCCAGCCTCCCTAAAGCGGGATATTACGAGCAGTACTTC
TRBJ2-2 TRBV24-1 - few CATSDLAGWNTGELFF TGTGCCACCAGTGATTTGGCGGGGTGGAACACCGGGGAGCTGTTTTTT
TRBJ2-6 TRBV29-1 - - CSVLADHSGANVLTF TGCAGCGTTTTGGCGGACCACTCTGGGGCCAACGTCCTGACTTTC
TRBJ2-5 TRBV7-2 - few CASSLGRETQYF TGTGCCAGCAGCTTAGGCCGGGAGACCCAGTACTTC
TRBJ1-5 TRBV2 - - CASTQTNSNQPQHF TGTGCTAGCACACAGACTAATAGCAATCAGCCCCAGCATTTT
TRBJ1-2 TRBV27 - few CASSLSPGAPYGYTF TGTGCCAGCAGTTTATCCCCCGGAGCGCCATATGGCTACACCTTC
TRBJ2-5 TRBV4-2 - few CASSQAGTEETQYF TGTGCCAGCAGCCAAGCCGGGACTGAAGAGACCCAGTACTTC
TRBJ2-7 TRBV27 - few CASSLYGEQYEQYF TGTGCCAGCAGTTTATACGGAGAACAATACGAGCAGTACTTC
TRBJ1-1 TRBV20-1 - few CSARDFSSGTEAFF TGCAGTGCTAGAGATTTTTCCTCCGGGACTGAAGCTTTCTTT
TRBJ2-3 TRBV7-8 TRBD2 few CASSLEAGGSDTQYF TGTGCCAGCAGCTTGGAGGCGGGAGGGTCAGATACGCAGTATTTT
TRBJ1-2 TRBV20-1 - once CSARDKYCGYTF TGCAGTGCTAGGGACAAGTACTGTGGCTACACCTTC
TRBJ1-5 TRBV7-9 - - CASSLGTEVNQPQHF TGTGCCAGCAGCTTAGGGACAGAAGTTAATCAGCCCCAGCATTTT
TRBJ2-5 TRBV5-4 - - CASSIGRTQETQYF TGTGCCAGCAGCATAGGACGGACCCAAGAGACCCAGTACTTC
TRBJ2-7 TRBV11-2 TRBD2 - CASSLEWEGSYEQYF TGTGCCAGCAGCTTAGAGTGGGAGGGATCCTACGAGCAGTACTTC
TRBJ2-3 TRBV18 - - CASSPRGGLSTDTQYF TGTGCCAGCTCACCACGGGGGGGGCTGAGCACAGATACGCAGTATTTT
TRBJ2-4 TRBV6-1 - few CASSELAAIAKNIQYF TGTGCCAGCAGTGAGCTTGCAGCTATAGCCAAAAACATTCAGTACTTC
TRBJ2-7 TRBV28 - - CASSPGQGAGEREDASYEQYF TGTGCCAGCAGTCCGGGACAGGGCGCTGGGGAGCGGGAGGACGCCTCCTACGAGCAGTACTTC
TRBJ1-1 TRBV2 - once CASSEAPTSWTEAFF TGTGCCAGCAGTGAAGCCCCGACCTCCTGGACTGAAGCTTTCTTT
TRBJ2-7 TRBV20-1 TRBD2 few CSARSGSTGYEQYF TGCAGTGCTAGAAGCGGGAGTACGGGCTACGAGCAGTACTTC
TRBJ2-1 TRBV4-3 TRBD2 - CASSHGLGGPNEQFF TGCGCCAGCAGCCACGGACTAGGCGGTCCGAATGAGCAGTTCTTC
TRBJ2-5 TRBV19 - - CASSMGFRGQETQYF TGTGCCAGTAGTATGGGGTTCAGGGGCCAAGAGACCCAGTACTTC
TRBJ1-5 TRBV10-3 - - CAISGQSSNQPQHF TGTGCCATCAGTGGGCAAAGCTCCAATCAGCCCCAGCATTTT